The next 8 T cell receptor beta chains were all read from a single sample in a study of Ad26.COV2.S vaccination and SARS-CoV-2 variants. Regarding treatment: some 20 received Ad26.COV2.S at low or high dose, single or two shots; five or six received placebo; per-sample allocation not given. Specimen acquisition occurred on day 63 following the initial vaccine or placebo injection. The method was immunoSEQ multiplex PCR; TCRdb's version includes in-frame clones alone and lacks a portion of them. The table records some 370,000 clones, under 90% of them present only once. Sequencing was performed on peripheral blood, taken in a trial of Ad26.COV2.S vaccine versus placebo. These receptors all come from a person between 18 and 65 years old who received the Ad26.COV2.S COVID-19 vaccine or a placebo.

The sample holds a few counts of this clone. This sequence joins TRBV12-5 and TRBJ1-3, with unresolved D. CDR3 length: 14 amino acids. Per germline, CDR1 LGHNT and CDR2 FRNRAP. Trimming stripped 3 bases from V and 4 bases from J, with 10 bases between. DNA of the CDR3: TGTGCTAGTGGTTTCCCGGCGGAAGGAAACACCATATATTTT. This codes for CASGFPAEGNTIYF.

The chain combines TRBV18 with TRBJ2-3; 7 nucleotides agree with TRBD1. The CDR3 contains 13 residues. Germline CDR1 reads KGHSH; CDR2 reads LQKENI. J was trimmed by 4 bases and V by 7 bases; bases with no gene match: 5. CDR3 coding DNA: TGTGCCAGCTTGTTAACAGGGGCAGATACGCAGTATTTT. Amino acids: CASLLTGADTQYF.

This clone came up a few times. The sample holds other DNA sequences that translate to the same CDR3. The chain recombines TRBV12-3 or TRBV12-4 with TRBJ2-7; D is possibly TRBD2 (5 bases). The CDR3 is 12 residues long. The V and J ends lost 3 bases and 7 bases respectively, with 10 bases between them. This CDR3 reads CASSLDSREQYF. The CDR3 DNA sequence: TGTGCCAGCAGTTTGGACTCTCGGGAGCAGTACTTC.

As for this clone: Distinct nucleotide sequences in the sample also encode this CDR3. The V and J genes are TRBV18 and TRBJ1-4; 9 bases are a match to TRBD1. Germline values: CDR1 KGHSH, CDR2 LQKENI. The CDR3 runs to 14 residues. With V trimmed by 1 base and J by 8 bases, 2 bases remained unmatched. The CDR3 DNA reads as TGTGCCAGCTCACCACGGACAGGGGACGAAAAACTGTTTTTT. It encodes CASSPRTGDEKLFF.

The V call is TRBV6-2 or TRBV6-3, the J call TRBJ1-1, with a possible D match to TRBD1 (5 bases). Germline V gene lookup returns CDR1 MNHEY and CDR2 SVGEGT. CDR3 length equals 13 residues. Trimming cost V 5 bases and J 9 bases, with 16 bases left between them. CDR3 DNA: TGTGCCAGCAGTACGGGGTCGGGGCTAAAAGCTTTCTTT. It yields the protein CASSTGSGLKAFF.

This clone was recorded once. The chain recombines TRBV7-2 with TRBJ2-7; 8 bases align to TRBD2. Trimming took 1 base from V and 2 from J; bases not matched to a gene: 4. CDR1 and CDR2 from the germline V gene are SGHTA and FQGNSA. The length of the CDR3 is 15 residues. Here the CDR3 reads CASSLGGSGAYEQYF. CDR3 DNA sequence: TGTGCCAGCAGCTTAGGTGGTAGCGGGGCCTACGAGCAGTACTTC.

This clone was picked up a small number of times. The J gene is TRBJ2-3, the V gene TRBV19; 7 positions match TRBD1. The V segment lost 5 bases and the J segment 6 bases; nucleotides outside the gene matches: 11. The germline gives CDR1 LNHDA, CDR2 SQIVND (reference sequence). The CDR3 runs 15 residues. The CDR3 DNA reads TGTGCCAGTAGTTGGGACAGCCAAATCCCCGATACGCAGTATTTT. Protein: CASSWDSQIPDTQYF.

The gene calls are TRBV9 and TRBJ2-2; 8 positions agree with TRBD2. The CDR3 spans 15 residues. Germline lookup yields CDR1 SGDLS and CDR2 YYNGEE. V shed 3 bases and J 2 bases; nucleotides not matched to a gene: 3. The CDR3 DNA reads as TGTGCCAGCAGCGCGACTAGCGTCAACACCGGGGAGCTGTTTTTT. Protein sequence: CASSATSVNTGELFF.